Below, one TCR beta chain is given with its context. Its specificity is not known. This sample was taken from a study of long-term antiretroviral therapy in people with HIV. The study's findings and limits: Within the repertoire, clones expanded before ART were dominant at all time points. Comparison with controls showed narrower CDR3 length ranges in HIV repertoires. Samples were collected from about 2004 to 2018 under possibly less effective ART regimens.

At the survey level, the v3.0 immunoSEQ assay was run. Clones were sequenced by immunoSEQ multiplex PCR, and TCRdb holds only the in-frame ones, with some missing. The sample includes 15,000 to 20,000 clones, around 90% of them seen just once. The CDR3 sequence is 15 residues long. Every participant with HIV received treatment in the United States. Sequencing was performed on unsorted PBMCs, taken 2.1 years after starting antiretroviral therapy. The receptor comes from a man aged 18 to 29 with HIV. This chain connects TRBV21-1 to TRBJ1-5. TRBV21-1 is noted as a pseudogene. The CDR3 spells CASSKRSSGDQPQHF. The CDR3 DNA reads TGTGCCAGCAGCAAACGCTCGTCGGGAGATCAGCCCCAGCATTTT.